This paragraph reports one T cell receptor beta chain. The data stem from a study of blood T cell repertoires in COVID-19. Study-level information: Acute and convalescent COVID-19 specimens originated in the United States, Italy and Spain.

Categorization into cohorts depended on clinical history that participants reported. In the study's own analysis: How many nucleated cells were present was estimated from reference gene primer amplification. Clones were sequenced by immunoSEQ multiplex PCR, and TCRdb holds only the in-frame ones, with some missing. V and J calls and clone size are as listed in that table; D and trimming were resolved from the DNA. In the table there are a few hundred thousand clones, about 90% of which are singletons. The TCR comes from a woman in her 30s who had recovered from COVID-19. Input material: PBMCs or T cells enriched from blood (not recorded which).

The CDR3 DNA is TGTGCCAGTTCGGACAGAGCCCCCTACGAGCAGTACTTC. Translated, it gives CASSDRAPYEQYF. V usage is TRBV19 and J usage is TRBJ2-7; possible D gene TRBD1, 6 bases. V was trimmed by 8 bases and J by 2 bases, leaving 13 bases between them. Germline lookup yields CDR1 LNHDA and CDR2 SQIVND (reference sequence). This CDR3 region has 13 residues.